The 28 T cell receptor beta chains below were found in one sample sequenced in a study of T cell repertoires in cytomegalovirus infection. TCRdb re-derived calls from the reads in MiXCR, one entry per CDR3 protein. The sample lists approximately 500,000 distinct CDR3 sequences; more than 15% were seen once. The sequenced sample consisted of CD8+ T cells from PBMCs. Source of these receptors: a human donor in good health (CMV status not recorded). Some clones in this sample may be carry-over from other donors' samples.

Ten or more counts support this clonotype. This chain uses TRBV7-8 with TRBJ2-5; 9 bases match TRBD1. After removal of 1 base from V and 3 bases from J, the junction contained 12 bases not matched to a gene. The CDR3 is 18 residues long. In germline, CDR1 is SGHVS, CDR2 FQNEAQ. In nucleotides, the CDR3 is TGTGCCAGCAGCTTAGTTTCTGTTTCCAGGACAGGGGAAGAGACCCAGTACTTC. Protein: CASSLVSVSRTGEETQYF.

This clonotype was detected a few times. The CDR3 sequence: CATSDRGQETDTQYF. In DNA form, the CDR3 reads TGTGCCACCAGTGACCGGGGACAGGAGACAGATACGCAGTATTTT. This chain connects TRBV24-1 to TRBJ2-3, with 8 bases identical to TRBD1. The junction had 5 bases not matched to a gene; V was cut back by 4 bases and J by 3 bases. Germline V gene lookup returns CDR1 KGHDR and CDR2 SFDVKD. This CDR3 region has 15 residues.

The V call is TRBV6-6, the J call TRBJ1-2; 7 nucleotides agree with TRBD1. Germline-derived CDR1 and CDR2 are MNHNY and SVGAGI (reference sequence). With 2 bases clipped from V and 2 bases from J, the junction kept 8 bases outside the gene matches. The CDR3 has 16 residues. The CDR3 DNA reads TGTGCCAGCAGTTACGGCGACAGGGTTCCAAACTATGGCTACACCTTC. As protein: CASSYGDRVPNYGYTF.

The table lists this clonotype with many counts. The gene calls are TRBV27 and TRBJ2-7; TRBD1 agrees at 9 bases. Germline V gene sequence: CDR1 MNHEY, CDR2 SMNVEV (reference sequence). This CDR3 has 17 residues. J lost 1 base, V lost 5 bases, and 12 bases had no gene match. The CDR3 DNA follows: TGTGCCAGCAGTCCGTCCGTGGGGGACAGGGTATCCTACGAGCAGTACTTC. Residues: CASSPSVGDRVSYEQYF.

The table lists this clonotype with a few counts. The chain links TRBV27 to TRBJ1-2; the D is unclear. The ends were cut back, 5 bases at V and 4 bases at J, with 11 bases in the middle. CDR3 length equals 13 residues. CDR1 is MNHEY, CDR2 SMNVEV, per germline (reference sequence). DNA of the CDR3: TGTGCCAGCAGTCAGTCAATTCTCTATGGCTACACCTTC. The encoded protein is CASSQSILYGYTF.

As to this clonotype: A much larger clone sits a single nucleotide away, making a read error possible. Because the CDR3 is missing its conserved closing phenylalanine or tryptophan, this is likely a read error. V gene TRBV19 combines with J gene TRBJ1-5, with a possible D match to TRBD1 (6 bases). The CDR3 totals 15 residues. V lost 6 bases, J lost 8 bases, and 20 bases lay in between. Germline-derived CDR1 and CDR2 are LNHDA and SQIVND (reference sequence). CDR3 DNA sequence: TGTGCCAGTAGGATACAGGGAGGTGGACGGAAGCCCCAGCATCTT. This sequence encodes CASRIQGGGRKPQHL.

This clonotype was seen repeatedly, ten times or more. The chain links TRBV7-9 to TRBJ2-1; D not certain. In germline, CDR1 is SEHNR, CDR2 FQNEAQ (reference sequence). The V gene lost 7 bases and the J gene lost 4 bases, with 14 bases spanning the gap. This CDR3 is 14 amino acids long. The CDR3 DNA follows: TGTGCCAGCACCTCAACCCTGGAGTACAATGAGCAGTTCTTC. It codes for CASTSTLEYNEQFF.

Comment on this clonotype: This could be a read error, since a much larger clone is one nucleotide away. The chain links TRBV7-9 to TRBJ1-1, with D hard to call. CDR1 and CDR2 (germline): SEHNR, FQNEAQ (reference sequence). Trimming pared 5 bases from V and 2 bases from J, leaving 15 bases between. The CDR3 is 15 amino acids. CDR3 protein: CASSPPPPSNTEAFF. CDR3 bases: TGTGCCAGCAGCCCCCCCCCGCCCAGCAACACTGAAGCTTTCTTT. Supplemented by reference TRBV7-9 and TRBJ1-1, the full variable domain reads DTGVSQNPRHKITKRGQNVTFRCDPISEHNRLYWYRQTLGQGPEFLTYFQNEAQLEKSRLLSDRFSAERPKGSFSTLEIQRTEQGDSAMYLCASSPPPPSNTEAFFGQGTRLTVV.

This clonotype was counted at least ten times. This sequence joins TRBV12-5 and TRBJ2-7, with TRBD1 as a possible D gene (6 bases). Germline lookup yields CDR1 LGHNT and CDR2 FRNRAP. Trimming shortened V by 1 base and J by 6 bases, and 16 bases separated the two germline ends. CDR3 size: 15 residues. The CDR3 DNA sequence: TGTGCTAGTGGTTTGGCCAATGAGGGCAGGGGCGAGCAGTACTTC. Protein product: CASGLANEGRGEQYF.

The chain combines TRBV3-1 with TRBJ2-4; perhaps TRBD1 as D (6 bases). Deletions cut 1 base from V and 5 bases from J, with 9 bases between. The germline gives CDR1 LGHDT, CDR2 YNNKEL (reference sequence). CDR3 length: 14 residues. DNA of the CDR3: TGTGCCAGCAGCCAAGCCTACAGGGAAAACATTCAGTACTTC. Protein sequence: CASSQAYRENIQYF. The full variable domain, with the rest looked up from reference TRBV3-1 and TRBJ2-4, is DTAVSQTPKYLVTQMGNDKSIKCEQNLGHDTMYWYKQDSKKFLKIMFSYNNKELIINETVPNRFSPKSPDKAHLNLHINSLELGDSAVYFCASSQAYRENIQYFGAGTRLSVL.

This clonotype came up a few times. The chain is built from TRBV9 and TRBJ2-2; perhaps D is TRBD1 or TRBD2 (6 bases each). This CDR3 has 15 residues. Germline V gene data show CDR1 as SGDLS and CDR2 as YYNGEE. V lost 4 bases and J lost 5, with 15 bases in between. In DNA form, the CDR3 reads TGTGCCAGCAGCATCCGACTAGGGGGGACCGGGGAGCTGTTTTTT. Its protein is CASSIRLGGTGELFF.

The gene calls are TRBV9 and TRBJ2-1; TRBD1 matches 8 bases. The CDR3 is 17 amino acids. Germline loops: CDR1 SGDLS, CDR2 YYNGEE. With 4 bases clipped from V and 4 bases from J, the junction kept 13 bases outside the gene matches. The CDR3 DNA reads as TGTGCCAGCAGCATAACAGGGGGGACGGGTGGGTACAATGAGCAGTTCTTC. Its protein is CASSITGGTGGYNEQFF.

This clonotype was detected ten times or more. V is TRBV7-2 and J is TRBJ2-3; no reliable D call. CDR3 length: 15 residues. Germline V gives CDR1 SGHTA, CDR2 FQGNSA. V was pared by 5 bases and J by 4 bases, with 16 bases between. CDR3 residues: CASSPGSEYSDTQYF. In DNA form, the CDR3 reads TGTGCCAGCAGCCCAGGAAGCGAGTACTCAGATACGCAGTATTTT.

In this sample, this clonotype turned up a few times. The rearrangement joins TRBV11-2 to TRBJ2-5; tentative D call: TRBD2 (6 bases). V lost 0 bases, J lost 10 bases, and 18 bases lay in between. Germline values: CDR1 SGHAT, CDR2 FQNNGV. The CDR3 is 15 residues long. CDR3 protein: CASSLERGIYGGQYF. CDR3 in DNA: TGTGCCAGCAGCTTAGAGCGGGGAATATATGGTGGCCAGTACTTC.

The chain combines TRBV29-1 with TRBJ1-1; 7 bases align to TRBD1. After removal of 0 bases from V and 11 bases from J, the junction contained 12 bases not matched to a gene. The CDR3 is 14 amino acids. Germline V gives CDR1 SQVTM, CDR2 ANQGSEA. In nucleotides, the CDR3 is TGCAGCGTTGAAGATGGGAGGAGTCAGGGGGGGGCTTTCTTT. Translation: CSVEDGRSQGGAFF. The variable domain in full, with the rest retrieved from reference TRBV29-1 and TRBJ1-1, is SAVISQKPSRDICQRGTSLTIQCQVDSQVTMMFWYRQQPGQSLTLIATANQGSEATYESGFVIDKFPISRPNLTFSTLTVSNMSPEDSSIYLCSVEDGRSQGGAFFGQGTRLTVV.

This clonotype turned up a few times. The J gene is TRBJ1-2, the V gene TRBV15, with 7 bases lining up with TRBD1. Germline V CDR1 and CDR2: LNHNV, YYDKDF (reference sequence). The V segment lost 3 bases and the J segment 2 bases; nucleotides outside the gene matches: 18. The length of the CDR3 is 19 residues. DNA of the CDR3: TGTGCCACCAGCAGCAGCACCGGGACAGTATTCATGAAGAACTATGGCTACACCTTC. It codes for CATSSSTGTVFMKNYGYTF.

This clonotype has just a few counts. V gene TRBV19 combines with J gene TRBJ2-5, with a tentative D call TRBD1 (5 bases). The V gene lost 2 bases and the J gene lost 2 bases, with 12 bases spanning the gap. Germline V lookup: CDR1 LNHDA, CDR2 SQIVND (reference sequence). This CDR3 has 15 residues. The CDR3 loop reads CASSIRGQPQETQYF. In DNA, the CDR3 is TGTGCCAGTAGTATAAGGGGCCAACCTCAAGAGACCCAGTACTTC.

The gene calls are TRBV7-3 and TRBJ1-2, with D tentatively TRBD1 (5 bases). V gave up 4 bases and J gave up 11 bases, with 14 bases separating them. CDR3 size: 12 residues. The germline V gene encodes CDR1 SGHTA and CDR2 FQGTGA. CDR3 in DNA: TGTGCCAGCAGCTCCGGGACCGGGTTGTACACCTTC. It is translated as CASSSGTGLYTF.

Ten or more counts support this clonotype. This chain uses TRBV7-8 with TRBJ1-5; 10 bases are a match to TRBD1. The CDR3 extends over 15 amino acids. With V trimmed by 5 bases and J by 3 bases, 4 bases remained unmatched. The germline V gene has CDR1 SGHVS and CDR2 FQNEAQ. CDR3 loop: CASSPGQGINQPQHF. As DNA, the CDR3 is TGTGCCAGCAGCCCGGGACAGGGGATCAATCAGCCCCAGCATTTT.

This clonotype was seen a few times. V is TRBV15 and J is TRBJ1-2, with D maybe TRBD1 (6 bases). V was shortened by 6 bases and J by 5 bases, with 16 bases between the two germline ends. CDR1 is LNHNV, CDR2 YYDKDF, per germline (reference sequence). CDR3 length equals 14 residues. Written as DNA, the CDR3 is TGTGCCACCAGTAACACCACAGGGTGGTATGGCTACACCTTC. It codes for CATSNTTGWYGYTF.

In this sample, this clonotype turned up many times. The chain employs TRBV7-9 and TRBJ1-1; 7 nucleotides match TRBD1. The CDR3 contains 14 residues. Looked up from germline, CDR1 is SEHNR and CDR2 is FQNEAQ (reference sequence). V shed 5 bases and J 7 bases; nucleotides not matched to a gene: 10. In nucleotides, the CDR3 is TGTGCCAGCAGCCCGACAGGGTCCCCGTATGAAGCTTTCTTT. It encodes CASSPTGSPYEAFF. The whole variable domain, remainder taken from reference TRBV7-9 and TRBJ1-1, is DTGVSQNPRHKITKRGQNVTFRCDPISEHNRLYWYRQTLGQGPEFLTYFQNEAQLEKSRLLSDRFSAERPKGSFSTLEIQRTEQGDSAMYLCASSPTGSPYEAFFGQGTRLTVV.

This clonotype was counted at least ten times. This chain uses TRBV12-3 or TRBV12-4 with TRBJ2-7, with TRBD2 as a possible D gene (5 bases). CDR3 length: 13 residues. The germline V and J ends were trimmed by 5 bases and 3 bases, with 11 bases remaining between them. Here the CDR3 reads CASSNTGNYEQYF. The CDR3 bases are TGTGCCAGCAGTAATACCGGGAACTACGAGCAGTACTTC.

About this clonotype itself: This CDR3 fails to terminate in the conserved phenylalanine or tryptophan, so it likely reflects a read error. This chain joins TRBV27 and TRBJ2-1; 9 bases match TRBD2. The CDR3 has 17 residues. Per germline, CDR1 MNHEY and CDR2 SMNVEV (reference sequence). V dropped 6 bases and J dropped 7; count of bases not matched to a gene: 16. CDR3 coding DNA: TGTGCCAGCAGACTCGCCTTATCGAGCGGGGGGCATAATGAGCAGTTCTTA. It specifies CASRLALSSGGHNEQFL.

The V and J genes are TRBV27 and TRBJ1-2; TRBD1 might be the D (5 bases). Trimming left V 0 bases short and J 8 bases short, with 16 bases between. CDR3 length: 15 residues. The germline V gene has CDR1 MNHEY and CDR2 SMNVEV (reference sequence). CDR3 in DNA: TGTGCCAGCAGTTTATCGGTCGGGGGATGGTGGGGCTACACCTTC. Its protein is CASSLSVGGWWGYTF.

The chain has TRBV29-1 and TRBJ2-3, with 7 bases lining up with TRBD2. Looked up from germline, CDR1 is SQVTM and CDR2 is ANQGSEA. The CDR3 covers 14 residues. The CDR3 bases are TGCATGGCTTGGGGGGGGACCCGCACAGATACGCAGTATTTT. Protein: CMAWGGTRTDTQYF.

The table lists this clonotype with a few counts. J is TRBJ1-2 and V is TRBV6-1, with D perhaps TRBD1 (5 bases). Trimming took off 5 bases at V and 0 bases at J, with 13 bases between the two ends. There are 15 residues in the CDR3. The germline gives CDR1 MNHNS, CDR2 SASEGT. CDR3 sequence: CASSSTGVANYGYTF. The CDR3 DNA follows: TGTGCCAGCAGTTCCACGGGGGTAGCTAACTATGGCTACACCTTC.

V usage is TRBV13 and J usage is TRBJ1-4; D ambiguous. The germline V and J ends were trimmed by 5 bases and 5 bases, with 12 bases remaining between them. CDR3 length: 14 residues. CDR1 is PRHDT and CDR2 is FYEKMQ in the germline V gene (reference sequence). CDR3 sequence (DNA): TGTGCCAGCAGCCACCGACGGAAAAATGAAAAACTGTTTTTT. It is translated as CASSHRRKNEKLFF.

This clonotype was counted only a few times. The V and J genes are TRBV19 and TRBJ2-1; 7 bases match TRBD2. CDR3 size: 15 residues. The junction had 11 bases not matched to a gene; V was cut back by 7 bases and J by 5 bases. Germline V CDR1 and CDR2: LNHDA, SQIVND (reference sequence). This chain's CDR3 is CASKPVGEGNNEQFF. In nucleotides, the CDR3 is TGTGCCAGTAAACCGGTGGGGGAGGGTAACAATGAGCAGTTCTTC.